This T cell receptor beta chain comes out of a study of blood T cell repertoires in COVID-19 (dated by TCRdb to 2019 to 2021). Regarding the research as a whole: The collaborator samples originated in the United States, Italy and Spain and spanned the acute and convalescent phases of COVID-19. The material from the prospective study consisted of cDNA or gDNA derived from T cells, B-cell-depleted T cells, or PBMCs. Deeply sampled blood TCRbeta repertoires from subjects exposed to, actively infected with, or recovered from COVID-19 were included in the dataset. The repertoires were released in a freely available public database meant as a resource for research on the immune response to SARS-CoV-2. The samples were drawn from two sources: the first 160 participants of the ongoing ImmuneRACE study, and 950 to 1,500 subjects contributed by 6 global collaborators. The sample metadata nearly always contained a de-identified subject ID, COVID-19 status, age in years and sex. Where available, HLA class I and class II types were obtained from metadata supplied by the sample provider rather than from assay-based typing.

The CDR3 numbers 15 residues from cysteine through phenylalanine. Only CDR3 DNA is held: 45 bases, read in frame from base 1. V has 6 bases trimmed and J has 0 bases trimmed; junction bases matching no gene number 3. The germline V gene provides CDR1 SNHLY and CDR2 FYNNEI. Overall study outcomes, separate from this receptor: The quantity of clinical and demographic metadata differed by source and by participant and was supplied without curation.

A remark on this clone: Its antigen specificity is not known. One base away there is no much larger clone; base qualities are not given.

At one collaborating source in Seattle, patients were enrolled during active infection and were followed longitudinally through the course of disease. The collaborating institutions used their own protocols to collect whole blood in K2EDTA tubes. For TCRbeta analysis, collaborators shipped samples as frozen whole blood, isolated PBMCs, or DNA extracted from either of those sample types. TCRbeta CDR3 regions were amplified from genomic DNA by means of the immunoSEQ Assay, a bias-controlled multiplex PCR. In the original analysis: The number of nucleated cells in each sample was estimated by amplification of reference gene primers within the assay. To quantify the absolute abundance of each unique TCRbeta CDR3 rearrangement, sequence reads were collapsed and filtered. For each sample, productive Simpson clonality was calculated as the square root of Simpson's diversity index over productive rearrangements. TCRdb mirrors the immuneACCESS table, restricted to in-frame sequences. Some clones are absent from its copies; in checked studies, under half trace to an unresolved V gene, and the reason for the others is unknown. From that table come the V and J calls and clone size; the DNA was used to work out D and trimming. A total of about 180,000 clones appear in this sample, approximately 90% of them only once. Jointly, the top ten make up about 12% of the sample.

The chain joins TRBV2 to TRBJ2-2, with TRBD1 identical over 8 junction bases. The sequence came from a woman aged 70 to 79 with COVID-19, enrolled during active disease. Sequencing was performed on peripheral blood. The CDR3 protein sequence reads: CASSETGANTGELFF. In nucleotide form, the sequence is TGTGCCAGCAGCGAGACAGGGGCGAACACCGGGGAGCTGTTTTTT.